The TCR beta chain described here comes from a study of blood T cell repertoires in COVID-19. Sequenced by immunoSEQ multiplex PCR; TCRdb stores in-frame clones only, minus some. There are over 200,000 clones in the sample; 70% to 90% occur only once, and about 8% lies in the top ten. This TCR was recovered from a woman aged 45-65 years with active or convalescent COVID-19. The sample comprised peripheral blood.

The CDR3 loop is CASSLRERGQGLEKLFF. CDR3 DNA: TGTGCCAGCAGCCTACGGGAGAGGGGACAGGGTCTGGAAAAACTGTTTTTT. The chain couples TRBV9 to TRBJ1-4; 9 bases match TRBD1. The CDR3 runs 17 residues. Per the germline V gene, CDR1 is SGDLS and CDR2 is YYNGEE. V shed 4 bases and J 8 bases; nucleotides not matched to a gene: 15.